These 15 T cell receptor beta chains were sequenced from one sample in a study of T cell repertoires in cytomegalovirus infection. The antigens these receptors bind are not known. Via MiXCR, TCRdb re-called the reads, giving one row per CDR3 protein. The sample consists of about 270,000 distinct CDR3 sequences, under 25% of them appearing once. The sample here was cultured PBMCs, taken from culture after CMV antigen stimulation. These receptors were taken from a human donor in good health (CMV status not recorded). Some clones in this sample may be carry-over from other donors' samples.

This clonotype was counted only a few times. The rearrangement uses TRBV23-1 and TRBJ2-7; D may correspond to TRBD1 or TRBD2 (5 bases each). TRBV23-1 is an ORF, and what it does is uncertain. Trimming took off 0 bases at V and 5 bases at J, with 14 bases between the two ends. CDR3 length: 15 residues. The CDR3 nucleotides are TGCGCCAGCAGTCAATCTCCGTGGGGGTACCACGAGCAGTACGTC. Amino acid sequence: CASSQSPWGYHEQYV.

V usage is TRBV12-3 or TRBV12-4 and J usage is TRBJ1-1; D perhaps matches TRBD1 (5 bases). The CDR3 covers 15 residues. V dropped 5 bases and J dropped 1 base, with 14 bases sitting between them. The CDR3: CASSPEGWGNTEAFF. The CDR3 nucleotides read TGTGCCAGCAGTCCCGAGGGGTGGGGGAACACTGAAGCTTTCTTT.

This clonotype was detected a few times. The chain uses TRBV20-1 and TRBJ2-5; D remains unclear. V shed 6 bases and J shed 5 bases, with 22 bases lying between them. The CDR3 sequence is 15 residues long. Germline assignment: CDR1 DFQATT and CDR2 SNEGSKA (reference sequence). Here the CDR3 reads CSATSLADLGETQYF. CDR3 nucleotides: TGCAGTGCAACCTCTTTAGCTGACTTAGGGGAGACCCAGTACTTC.

This clonotype was seen a handful of times. The V call is TRBV2, the J call TRBJ2-5; no clear D gene. Per the germline V gene, CDR1 is SNHLY and CDR2 is FYNNEI. V shed 1 base and J shed 7 bases, with 13 bases lying between them. The CDR3 has 14 residues. The CDR3 nucleotides are TGTGCCAGCAGTGAAGATGGGGTTAGGAGGACCCAGTACTTC. It yields the protein CASSEDGVRRTQYF.

This clonotype has a count of ten or more. The rearrangement links TRBV19 to TRBJ1-2; a possible D gene is TRBD1 (6 bases). Germline CDR1 is LNHDA and CDR2 is SQIVND (reference sequence). This CDR3 spans 13 amino acids. Deletions cut 6 bases from V and 3 bases from J, with 11 bases between. The CDR3 bases are TGTGCCAGTAGCTTCGGACAGTACTATGGCTACACCTTC. Translated: CASSFGQYYGYTF.

This clonotype showed up many times. This chain uses TRBV2 with TRBJ1-1; D remains ambiguous. Germline V gene sequence: CDR1 SNHLY, CDR2 FYNNEI. There are 13 residues in the CDR3. Trimming shortened V by 7 bases and J by 0 bases, and 9 bases separated the two germline ends. The CDR3 region is CASKTTLNTEAFF. The CDR3 bases are TGTGCCAGCAAGACGACCTTGAACACTGAAGCTTTCTTT.

This clonotype was counted between two and nine times. The V gene is TRBV12-3 or TRBV12-4, the J gene TRBJ1-1; no clear D gene. The V end lost 8 bases, the J end lost 9 bases, and 13 bases lay between the germline ends. The CDR3 consists of 11 residues. CDR3 nucleotides: TGTGCCAGCGTGGATTTAGTAAAAGCTTTCTTT. It yields the protein CASVDLVKAFF.

In this sample, this clonotype turned up many times. The chain joins TRBV6-2 or TRBV6-3 to TRBJ2-7; 10 bases line up with TRBD1. The CDR3 length is 14 residues. V was pared by 6 bases and J by 1 base, with 3 bases of the junction left unmatched. Germline values: CDR1 MNHEY, CDR2 SVGEGT. Here the CDR3 reads CASSPGQGSYEQYV. The CDR3 DNA reads as TGTGCCAGCAGCCCGGGACAGGGGTCCTACGAGCAGTACGTC.

This clonotype was seen a few times. The chain couples TRBV12-3 or TRBV12-4 to TRBJ2-7; D possibly corresponds to TRBD1 (5 bases). The CDR3 extends over 14 amino acids. V lost 5 bases and J 2 bases, leaving 13 bases between the germline ends. CDR3 residues: CASSRTDRAYEQYF. CDR3 in DNA: TGTGCCAGCAGTCGAACTGACAGAGCCTACGAGCAGTACTTC.

The V call is TRBV11-3, the J call TRBJ2-5, with TRBD2 identical over 9 bases. The CDR3 is 15 amino acids. With 5 bases clipped from V and 3 bases from J, the junction kept 7 bases outside the gene matches. Germline V gene data show CDR1 as SGHNT and CDR2 as YENEEA. CDR3 loop: CASSLGLAYEETQYF. In nucleotides, the CDR3 is TGTGCCAGCAGCCTGGGACTAGCATACGAAGAGACCCAGTACTTC.

The chain links TRBV20-1 to TRBJ2-1; the D is unclear. The CDR3 has 15 amino acids. V lost 1 base, J lost 4 bases, and 14 bases lay in between. Per germline, CDR1 DFQATT and CDR2 SNEGSKA (reference sequence). The CDR3 DNA sequence: TGCAGTGCTAGAGTCCGTCTCCCCAATTACAATGAGCAGTTCTTC. Translating it yields CSARVRLPNYNEQFF.

This clonotype was recorded at least ten times. V gene TRBV12-3 or TRBV12-4 combines with J gene TRBJ2-3; 13 bases line up with TRBD2. The CDR3 runs 17 residues. Losses at the gene ends were 6 bases for V and 4 bases for J; bases not matched to a gene: 10. The DNA of the CDR3 is TGTGCCAGCAGCCGATTCGGACTAGCGGGAGAGGCAGATACGCAGTATTTT. Translating it yields CASSRFGLAGEADTQYF.

The sample holds a few counts of this clonotype. The chain has TRBV6-2 or TRBV6-3 and TRBJ1-1; possible D gene TRBD1, 6 bases. The CDR3 sequence is 13 residues long. The V end lost 0 bases, the J end lost 8 bases, and 10 bases lay between the germline ends. CDR1 and CDR2 from the germline V gene are MNHEY and SVGEGT. Here the CDR3 DNA reads TGTGCCAGCAGTTACTCAGGGGGGCTCGAAGCTTTCTTT. Its protein product is CASSYSGGLEAFF.

This clonotype was picked up many times. This sequence joins TRBV2 and TRBJ1-2; no firm D call. The CDR3 is 14 amino acids. Trimming removed 3 bases at V and 4 bases at J, with 12 bases between. Germline V lookup: CDR1 SNHLY, CDR2 FYNNEI. For the CDR3, the DNA is TGTGCCAGCAGTGAGGTGACTCCGGGCTATGGCTACACCTTC. This codes for CASSEVTPGYGYTF.

This clonotype has more than one count but fewer than ten. This chain uses TRBV10-3 with TRBJ2-5; D remains ambiguous. The CDR3 is made up of 11 amino acids. V was cut by 8 bases and J by 2 bases, with 6 bases left in between. Germline CDR1 is ENHRY and CDR2 is SYGVKD. The CDR3 here is CAIRVQETQYF. The CDR3 bases are TGTGCCATCCGGGTTCAAGAGACCCAGTACTTC.